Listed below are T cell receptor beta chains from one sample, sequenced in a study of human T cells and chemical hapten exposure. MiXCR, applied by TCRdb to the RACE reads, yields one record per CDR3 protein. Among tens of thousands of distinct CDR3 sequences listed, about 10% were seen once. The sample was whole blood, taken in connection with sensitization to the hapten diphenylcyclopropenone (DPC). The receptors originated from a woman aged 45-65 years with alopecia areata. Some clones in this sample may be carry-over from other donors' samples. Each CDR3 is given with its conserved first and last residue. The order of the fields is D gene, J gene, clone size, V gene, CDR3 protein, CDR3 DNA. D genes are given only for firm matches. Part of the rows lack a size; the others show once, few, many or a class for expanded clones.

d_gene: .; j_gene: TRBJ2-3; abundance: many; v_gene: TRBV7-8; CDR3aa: CASSLRGPTDTQYF; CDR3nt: TGTGCCAGCAGCTTAAGAGGGCCCACAGATACGCAGTATTTT
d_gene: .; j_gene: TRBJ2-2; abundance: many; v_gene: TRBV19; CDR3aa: CASSIVGPTGELFF; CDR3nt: TGTGCCAGTAGTATCGTAGGGCCTACCGGGGAGCTGTTTTTT
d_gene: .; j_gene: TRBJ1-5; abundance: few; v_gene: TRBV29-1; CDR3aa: CSVEAGPYQPQHF; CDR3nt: TGCAGCGTTGAGGCAGGGCCATATCAGCCCCAGCATTTT
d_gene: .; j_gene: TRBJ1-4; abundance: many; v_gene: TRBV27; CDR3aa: CASSSLPGRGDLFF; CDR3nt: TGTGCCAGCAGTTCCCTACCGGGGAGGGGAGACCTGTTTTTT
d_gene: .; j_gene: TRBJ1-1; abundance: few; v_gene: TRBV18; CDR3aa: CASSSGVGQMNTEAFF; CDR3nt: TGTGCCAGCTCATCAGGGGTAGGGCAGATGAACACTGAAGCTTTCTTT
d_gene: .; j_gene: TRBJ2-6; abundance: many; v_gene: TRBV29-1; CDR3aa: CSVQRQPGANVLTF; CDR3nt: TGCAGCGTCCAAAGACAGCCTGGGGCCAACGTCCTGACTTTC
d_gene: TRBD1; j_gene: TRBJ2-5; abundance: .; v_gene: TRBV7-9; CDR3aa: CASGLRQGARGVRETQYF; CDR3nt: TGTGCCAGCGGCCTACGACAGGGGGCGCGTGGGGTTCGGGAGACCCAGTACTTC
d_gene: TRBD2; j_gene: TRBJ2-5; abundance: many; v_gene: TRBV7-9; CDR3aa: CASSLGLAGAQETQYF; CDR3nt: TGTGCCAGCAGCTTAGGACTAGCGGGAGCTCAAGAGACCCAGTACTTC
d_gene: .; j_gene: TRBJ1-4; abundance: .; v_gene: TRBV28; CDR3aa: CASSGTGSKGEKLFF; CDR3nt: TGTGCCAGCAGTGGAACGGGGAGCAAGGGTGAAAAACTGTTTTTT
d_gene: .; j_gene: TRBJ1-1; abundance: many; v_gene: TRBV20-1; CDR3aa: CSARDGRGTEAFF; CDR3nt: TGCAGTGCTAGAGATGGCAGGGGCACTGAAGCTTTCTTT
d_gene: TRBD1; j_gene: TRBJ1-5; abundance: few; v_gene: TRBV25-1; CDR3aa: CASGGTGVTQPQHF; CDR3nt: TGTGCCAGCGGGGGGACAGGAGTAACGCAGCCCCAGCATTTT
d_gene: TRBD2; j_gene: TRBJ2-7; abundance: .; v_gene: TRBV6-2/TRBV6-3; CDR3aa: CASSQRGYYEQYF; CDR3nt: TGTGCCAGCAGTCAGCGGGGCTACTACGAGCAGTACTTC
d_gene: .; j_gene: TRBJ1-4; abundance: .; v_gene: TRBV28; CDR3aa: CASSSSEKLFF; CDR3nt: TGTGCCAGCAGTTCGTCTGAAAAACTGTTTTTT
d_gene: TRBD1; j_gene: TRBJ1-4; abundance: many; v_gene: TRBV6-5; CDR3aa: CASSLTGGGEKLFF; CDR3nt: TGTGCCAGCAGCCTGACAGGGGGCGGTGAAAAACTGTTTTTT
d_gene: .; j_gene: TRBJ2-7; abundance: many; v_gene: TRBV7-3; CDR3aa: CASSPEGTRGYEQYF; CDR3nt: TGTGCCAGCAGCCCCGAAGGAACTCGAGGCTACGAGCAGTACTTC
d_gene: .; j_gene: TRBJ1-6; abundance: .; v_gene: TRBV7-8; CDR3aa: CASSRPQGRAATINNSPLHF; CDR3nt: TGTGCCAGCAGCCGTCCCCAAGGCAGGGCGGCCACCATAAATAATTCACCCCTCCACTTT
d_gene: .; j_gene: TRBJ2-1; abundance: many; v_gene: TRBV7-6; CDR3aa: CASSLGTAYNEQFF; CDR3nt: TGTGCCAGCAGCCTTGGGACCGCTTACAATGAGCAGTTCTTC
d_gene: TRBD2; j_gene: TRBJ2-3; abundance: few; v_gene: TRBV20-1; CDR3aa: CSAGSGGAPGTDTQYF; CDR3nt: TGCAGTGCGGGTAGCGGGGGGGCACCTGGCACAGATACGCAGTATTTT
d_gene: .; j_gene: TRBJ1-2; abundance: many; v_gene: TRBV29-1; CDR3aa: CSGAILGARNYGYTF; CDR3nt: TGCAGCGGCGCAATTCTGGGGGCGCGTAACTATGGCTACACCTTC
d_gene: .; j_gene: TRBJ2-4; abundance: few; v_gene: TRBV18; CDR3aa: CASSPAVNSAKNIQYF; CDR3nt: TGTGCCAGCTCACCAGCTGTGAATTCGGCCAAAAACATTCAGTACTTC
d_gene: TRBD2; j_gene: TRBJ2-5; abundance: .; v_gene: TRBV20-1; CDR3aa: CSARAPQIAGQETQYF; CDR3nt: TGCAGTGCTAGAGCCCCTCAAATAGCGGGACAAGAGACCCAGTACTTC
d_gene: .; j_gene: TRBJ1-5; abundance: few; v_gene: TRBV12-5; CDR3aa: CASGPGQPSNQPQHF; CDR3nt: TGTGCTAGTGGTCCCGGACAACCGAGCAATCAGCCCCAGCATTTT
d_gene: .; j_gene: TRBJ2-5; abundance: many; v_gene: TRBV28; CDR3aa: CASNDYQETQYF; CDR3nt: TGTGCCAGCAACGATTACCAAGAGACCCAGTACTTC
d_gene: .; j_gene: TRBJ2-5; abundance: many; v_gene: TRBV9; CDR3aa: CASSVGGNQETQYF; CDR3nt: TGTGCCAGCAGCGTAGGGGGGAATCAAGAGACCCAGTACTTC
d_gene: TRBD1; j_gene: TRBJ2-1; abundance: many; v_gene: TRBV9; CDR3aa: CASSTRDRDHNEQFF; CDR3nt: TGTGCCAGCAGCACACGGGACAGGGATCACAATGAGCAGTTCTTC
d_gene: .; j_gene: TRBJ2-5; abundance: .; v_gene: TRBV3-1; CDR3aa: CASSPTLGARSTQYF; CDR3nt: TGTGCCAGCAGCCCCACTCTAGGAGCCCGGTCGACCCAGTACTTC
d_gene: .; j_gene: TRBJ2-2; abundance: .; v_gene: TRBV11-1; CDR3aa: CASRTISTGELFF; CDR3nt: TGTGCCAGCCGAACTATCTCCACCGGGGAGCTGTTTTTT
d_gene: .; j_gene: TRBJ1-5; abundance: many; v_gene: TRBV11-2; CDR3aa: CASSLEGAHNQPQHF; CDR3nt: TGTGCCAGCAGCTTGGAAGGGGCCCACAATCAGCCCCAGCATTTT
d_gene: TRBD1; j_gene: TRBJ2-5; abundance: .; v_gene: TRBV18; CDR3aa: CASSPLTGAQETQYF; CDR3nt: TGTGCCAGCTCACCTCTGACAGGGGCCCAAGAGACCCAGTACTTC
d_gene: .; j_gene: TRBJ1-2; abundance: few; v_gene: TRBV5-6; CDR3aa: CASSSYRDTANYGYTF; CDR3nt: TGTGCCAGCAGTTCGTATCGGGACACTGCTAACTATGGCTACACCTTC
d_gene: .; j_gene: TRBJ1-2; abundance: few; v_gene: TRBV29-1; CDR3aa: CSVRLTSFYGYTF; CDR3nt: TGCAGCGTTCGATTGACGAGCTTCTATGGCTACACCTTC
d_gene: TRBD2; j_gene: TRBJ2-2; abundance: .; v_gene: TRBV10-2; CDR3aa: CASGTSPNTGELFF; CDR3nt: TGCGCCAGCGGGACTAGCCCGAACACCGGGGAGCTGTTTTTT
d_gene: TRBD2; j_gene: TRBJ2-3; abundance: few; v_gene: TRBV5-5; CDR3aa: CASSHDRSGTRTDTQYF; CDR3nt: TGTGCCAGCAGCCACGATCGTAGCGGGACCCGCACAGATACGCAGTATTTT
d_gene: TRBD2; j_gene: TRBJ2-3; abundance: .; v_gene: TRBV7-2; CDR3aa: CASSYPAGSTDTQYF; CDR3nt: TGTGCCAGCAGCTATCCAGCGGGGAGCACAGATACGCAGTATTTT
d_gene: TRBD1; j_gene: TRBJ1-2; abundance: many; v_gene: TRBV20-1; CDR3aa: CSARVQGTGSYGYTF; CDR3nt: TGCAGTGCTAGAGTTCAGGGGACAGGGTCTTATGGCTACACCTTC
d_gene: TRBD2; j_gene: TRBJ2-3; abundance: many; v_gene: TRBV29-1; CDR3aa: CSVGRSLSGRASLNTQYF; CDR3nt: TGCAGCGTCGGACGTAGCCTTAGCGGGAGGGCCTCTCTGAATACGCAGTATTTT
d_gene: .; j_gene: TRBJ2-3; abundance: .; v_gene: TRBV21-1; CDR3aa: CASSKCGRWGRGGTDTQYF; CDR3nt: TGTGCCAGCAGCAAGTGCGGGAGATGGGGACGGGGCGGCACAGATACGCAGTATTTT
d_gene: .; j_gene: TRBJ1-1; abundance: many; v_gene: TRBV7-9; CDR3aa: CASSFTVLAEAFF; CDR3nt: TGTGCCAGCAGCTTTACTGTTCTGGCTGAAGCTTTCTTT
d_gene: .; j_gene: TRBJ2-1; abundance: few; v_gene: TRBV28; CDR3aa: CASSLRRGEQFF; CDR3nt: TGTGCCAGCAGTTTGAGAAGAGGTGAGCAGTTCTTC
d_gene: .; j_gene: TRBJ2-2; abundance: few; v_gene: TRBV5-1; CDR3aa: CASSLVSTSENTGELFF; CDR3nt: TGCGCCAGCAGCTTGGTGTCAACGTCAGAGAACACCGGGGAGCTGTTTTTT
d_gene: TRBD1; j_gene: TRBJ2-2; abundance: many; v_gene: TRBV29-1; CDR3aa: CSVGRQGAGTGELFF; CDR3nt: TGCAGCGTTGGCCGACAGGGGGCCGGGACCGGGGAGCTGTTTTTT
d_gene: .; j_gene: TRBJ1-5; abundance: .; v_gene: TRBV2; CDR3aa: CASSWEGMGNQPQHF; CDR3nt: TGTGCCAGCAGTTGGGAGGGAATGGGCAATCAGCCCCAGCATTTT
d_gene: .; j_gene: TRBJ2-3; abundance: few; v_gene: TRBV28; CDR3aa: CASSPLIDTQYF; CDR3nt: TGTGCCAGCAGTCCTCTTATCGATACGCAGTATTTT
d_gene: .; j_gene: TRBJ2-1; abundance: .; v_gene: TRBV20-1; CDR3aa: CSARIGQQTSNEQFF; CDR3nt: TGCAGTGCTAGAATTGGCCAGCAAACCAGCAATGAGCAGTTCTTC
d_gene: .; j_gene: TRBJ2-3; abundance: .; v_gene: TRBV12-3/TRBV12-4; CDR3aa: CASSTNTDTQYF; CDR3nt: TGTGCCAGCAGTACGAACACAGATACGCAGTATTTT
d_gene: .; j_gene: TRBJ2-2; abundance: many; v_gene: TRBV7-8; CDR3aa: CASSTGERGGELFF; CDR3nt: TGTGCCAGCAGCACGGGAGAACGGGGCGGGGAGCTGTTTTTT
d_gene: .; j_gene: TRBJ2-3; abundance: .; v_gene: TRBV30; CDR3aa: CAGADGSRGTDTQYF; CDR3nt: TGTGCCGGTGCAGACGGCTCAAGGGGCACAGATACGCAGTATTTT
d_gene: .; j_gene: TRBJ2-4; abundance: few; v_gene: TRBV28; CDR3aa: CASSGNKAKNIQYF; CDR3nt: TGTGCCAGCTCTGGCAACAAAGCCAAAAACATTCAGTACTTC
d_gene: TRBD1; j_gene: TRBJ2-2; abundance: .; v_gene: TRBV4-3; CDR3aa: CASSQALGRGNSGELFF; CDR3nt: TGCGCCAGCAGCCAAGCTCTGGGCAGGGGGAATTCCGGGGAGCTGTTTTTT
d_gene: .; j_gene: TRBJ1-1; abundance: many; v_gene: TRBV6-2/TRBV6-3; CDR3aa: CASRLGRIEAFF; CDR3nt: TGTGCCAGCAGACTAGGACGGATCGAAGCTTTCTTT
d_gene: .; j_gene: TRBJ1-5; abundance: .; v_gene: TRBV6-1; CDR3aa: CASSFPNNQPQHF; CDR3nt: TGTGCCAGCAGTTTCCCTAATAATCAGCCCCAGCATTTT
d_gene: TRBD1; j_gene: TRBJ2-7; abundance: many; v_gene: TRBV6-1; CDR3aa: CASREGQAGLYEQYF; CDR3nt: TGTGCCAGCAGAGAGGGACAGGCGGGTTTATACGAGCAGTACTTC
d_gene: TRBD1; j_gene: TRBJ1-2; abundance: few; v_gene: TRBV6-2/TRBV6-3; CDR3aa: CASSYGTGSVYGYTF; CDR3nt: TGTGCCAGCAGTTACGGGACAGGGAGTGTTTATGGCTACACCTTC